The TCR beta chain described here comes from a study of blood T cell repertoires in COVID-19. As for the study in general: From T cells, B-cell-depleted T cells, or PBMCs came the material, which was cDNA or gDNA.

Assay used: immunoSEQ multiplex PCR; TCRdb lists only in-frame clones, some missing. Found here are about 300,000 clones, 89% of them singletons; the top ten hold 5% to 7.5%. The CDR3 length is 14 residues. Germline trimming cut 6 bases from V and 6 bases from J; bases unmatched to any gene: 10. CDR1 SNHLY and CDR2 FYNNEI come from the germline V gene. The genes are TRBV2 and TRBJ2-7; TRBD2 matches 8 bases. Source material: peripheral blood. The source is a man aged 18-30 years who had recovered from COVID-19. The CDR3 region has the DNA TGTGCCAGCAGAAAAGCGGGAGTCAGCGGCGAGCAGTACTTC. Translation gives CASRKAGVSGEQYF.